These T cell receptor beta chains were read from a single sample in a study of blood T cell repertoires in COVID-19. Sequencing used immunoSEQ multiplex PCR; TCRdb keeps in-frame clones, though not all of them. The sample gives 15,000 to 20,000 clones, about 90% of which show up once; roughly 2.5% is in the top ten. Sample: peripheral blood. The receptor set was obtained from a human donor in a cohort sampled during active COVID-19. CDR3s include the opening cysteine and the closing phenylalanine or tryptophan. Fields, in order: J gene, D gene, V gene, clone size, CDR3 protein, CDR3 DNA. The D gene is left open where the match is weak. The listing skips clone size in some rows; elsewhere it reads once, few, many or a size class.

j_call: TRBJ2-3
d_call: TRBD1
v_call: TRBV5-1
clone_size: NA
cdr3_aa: CASSLDAGGADTQYF
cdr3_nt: TGCGCCAGCAGCTTGGACGCAGGGGGCGCAGATACGCAGTATTTT

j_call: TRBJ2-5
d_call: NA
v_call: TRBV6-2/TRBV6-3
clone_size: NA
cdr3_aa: CASSYGETQYF
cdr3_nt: TGTGCCAGCAGTTACGGCGAGACCCAGTACTTC

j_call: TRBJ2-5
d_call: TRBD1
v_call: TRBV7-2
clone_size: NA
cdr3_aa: CASSAQGAQYF
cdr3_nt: TGTGCCAGCAGCGCCCAGGGGGCCCAGTACTTC

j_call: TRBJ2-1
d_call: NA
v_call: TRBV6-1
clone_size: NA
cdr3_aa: CASSEALRREQFF
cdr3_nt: TGTGCCAGCAGTGAAGCGCTTCGGCGGGAGCAGTTCTTC

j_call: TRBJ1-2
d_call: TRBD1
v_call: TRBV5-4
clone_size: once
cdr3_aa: CASSPDRGLRGYTF
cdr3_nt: TGTGCCAGCAGCCCGGACAGGGGCTTGCGAGGCTACACCTTC

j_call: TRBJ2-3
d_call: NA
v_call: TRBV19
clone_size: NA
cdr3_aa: CASQGQGSMGTDTQYF
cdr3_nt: TGTGCCAGTCAGGGGCAGGGTAGTATGGGCACAGATACGCAGTATTTT

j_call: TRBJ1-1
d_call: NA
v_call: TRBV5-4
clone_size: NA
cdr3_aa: CASSPGGRYTEAFF
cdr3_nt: TGTGCCAGCAGCCCGGGGGGTAGGTACACTGAAGCTTTCTTT

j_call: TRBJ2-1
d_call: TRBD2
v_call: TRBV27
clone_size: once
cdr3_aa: CASSSRLAASYNEQFF
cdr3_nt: TGTGCCAGCTCAAGTCGGCTAGCGGCATCCTACAATGAGCAGTTCTTC

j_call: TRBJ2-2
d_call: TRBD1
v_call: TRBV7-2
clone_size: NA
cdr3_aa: CASSLAWDRGRGDPNTGELFF
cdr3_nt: TGTGCCAGCAGCTTAGCTTGGGACAGGGGGCGAGGGGATCCGAACACCGGGGAGCTGTTTTTT

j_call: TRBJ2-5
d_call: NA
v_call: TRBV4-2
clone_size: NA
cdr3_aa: CASSYSGGDETQYF
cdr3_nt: TGTGCCAGCAGTTATAGCGGTGGGGATGAGACCCAGTACTTC

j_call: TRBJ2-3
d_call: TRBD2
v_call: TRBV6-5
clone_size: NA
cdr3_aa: CASNVAGALADTQYF
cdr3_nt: TGTGCCAGCAACGTAGCGGGGGCTCTGGCAGATACGCAGTATTTT

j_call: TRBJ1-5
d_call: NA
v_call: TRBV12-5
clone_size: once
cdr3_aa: CASGFSGSNQPQHF
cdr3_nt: TGTGCTAGTGGTTTTTCCGGGAGTAATCAGCCCCAGCATTTT

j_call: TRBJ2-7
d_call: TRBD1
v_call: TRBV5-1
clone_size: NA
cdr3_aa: CASSLEGTGGGEQYF
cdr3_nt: TGCGCCAGCAGCTTGGAGGGGACAGGGGGAGGTGAGCAGTACTTC

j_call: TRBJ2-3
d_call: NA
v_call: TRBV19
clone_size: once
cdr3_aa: CASSPPGGTDTQYF
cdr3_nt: TGTGCCAGTAGTCCCCCCGGGGGAACAGATACGCAGTATTTT

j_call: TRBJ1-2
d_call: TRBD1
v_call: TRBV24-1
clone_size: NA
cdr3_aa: CATSDSWAGGEYGYTF
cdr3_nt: TGTGCCACCAGTGATAGTTGGGCAGGGGGCGAATATGGCTACACCTTC

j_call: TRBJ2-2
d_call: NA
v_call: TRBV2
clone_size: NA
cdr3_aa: CASSAQGSGGELFF
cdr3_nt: TGTGCCAGCAGTGCCCAGGGATCCGGAGGGGAGCTGTTTTTT

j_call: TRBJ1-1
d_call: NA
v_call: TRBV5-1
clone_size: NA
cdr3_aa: CASSLDRVGEAFF
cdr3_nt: TGCGCCAGCAGCTTGGACAGGGTGGGTGAAGCTTTCTTT

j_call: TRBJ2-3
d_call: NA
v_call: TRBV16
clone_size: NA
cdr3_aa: CASSLQGSVGDTQYF
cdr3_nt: TGTGCCAGCAGCTTACAGGGTTCGGTGGGAGATACGCAGTATTTT

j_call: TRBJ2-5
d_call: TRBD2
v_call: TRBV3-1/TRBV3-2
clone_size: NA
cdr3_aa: CASSPPTRLADHQETQYF
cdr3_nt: TGTGCCAGCAGCCCGCCAACCAGACTAGCGGACCATCAAGAGACCCAGTACTTC

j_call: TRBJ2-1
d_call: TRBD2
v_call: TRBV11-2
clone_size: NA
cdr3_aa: CASSSTSGGLNEQFF
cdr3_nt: TGTGCCAGCAGCTCCACTAGCGGGGGGCTCAATGAGCAGTTCTTC

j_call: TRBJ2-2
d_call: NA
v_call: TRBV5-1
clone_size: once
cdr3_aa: CASSLGTTETGELFF
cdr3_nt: TGCGCCAGCAGCTTGGGGACGACAGAAACCGGGGAGCTGTTTTTT

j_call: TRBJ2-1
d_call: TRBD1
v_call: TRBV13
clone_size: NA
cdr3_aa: CASSWNRGQLNNEQFF
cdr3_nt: TGTGCCAGCAGCTGGAACAGGGGGCAACTCAACAATGAGCAGTTCTTC

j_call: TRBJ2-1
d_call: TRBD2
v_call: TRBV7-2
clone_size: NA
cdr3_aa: CASSLVGLAGARAEQFF
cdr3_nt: TGTGCCAGCAGCTTAGTCGGTCTAGCGGGAGCCAGGGCTGAGCAGTTCTTC

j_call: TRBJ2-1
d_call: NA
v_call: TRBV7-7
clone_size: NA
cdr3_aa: CASSMKTGEGEQFF
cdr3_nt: TGTGCTAGCAGCATGAAGACAGGGGAGGGTGAGCAGTTCTTC

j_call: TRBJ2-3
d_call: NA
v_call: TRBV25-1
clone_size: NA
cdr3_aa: CASSEAGRGTDTQYF
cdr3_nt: TGTGCCAGCAGTGAGGCAGGTAGAGGCACAGATACGCAGTATTTT

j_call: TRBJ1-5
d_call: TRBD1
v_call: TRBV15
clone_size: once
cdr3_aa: CATSGQGGQPQHF
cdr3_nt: TGTGCCACCAGCGGCCAGGGGGGACAGCCCCAGCATTTT

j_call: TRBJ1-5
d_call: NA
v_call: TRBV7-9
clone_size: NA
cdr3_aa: CASSREAGVGGNQPQHF
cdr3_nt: TGTGCCAGCAGTCGCGAAGCGGGAGTCGGTGGCAATCAGCCCCAGCATTTT

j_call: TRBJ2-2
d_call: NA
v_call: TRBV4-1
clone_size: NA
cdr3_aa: CASSQDWGPGELFF
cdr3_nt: TGCGCCAGCAGCCAAGATTGGGGCCCCGGGGAGCTGTTTTTT

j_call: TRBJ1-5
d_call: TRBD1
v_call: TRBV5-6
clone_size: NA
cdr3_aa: CASSGGQGPYSNQPQHF
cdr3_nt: TGTGCCAGCAGCGGCGGACAGGGCCCATATAGCAATCAGCCCCAGCATTTT

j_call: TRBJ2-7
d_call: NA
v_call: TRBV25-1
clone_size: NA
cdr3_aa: CASSDAGIPEGQYF
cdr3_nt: TGTGCCAGCAGTGATGCGGGAATCCCTGAGGGGCAGTACTTC

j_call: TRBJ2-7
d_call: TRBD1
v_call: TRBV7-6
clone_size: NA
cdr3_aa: CASGADRHHEQYF
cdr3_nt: TGTGCCAGCGGCGCGGACAGGCACCACGAGCAGTACTTC

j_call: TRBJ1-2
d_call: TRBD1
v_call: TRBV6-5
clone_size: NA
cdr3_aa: CASTGQGTYGYTF
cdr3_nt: TGTGCCAGCACCGGACAGGGGACCTATGGCTACACCTTC

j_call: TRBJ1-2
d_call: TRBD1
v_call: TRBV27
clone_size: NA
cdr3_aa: CASSLTGGIDGYTF
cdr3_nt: TGTGCCAGCAGTCTTACAGGGGGCATTGATGGCTACACCTTC

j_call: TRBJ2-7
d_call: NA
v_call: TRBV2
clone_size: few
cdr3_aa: CASTGTLFYEQYF
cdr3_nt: TGTGCCAGCACCGGGACACTATTCTACGAGCAGTACTTC

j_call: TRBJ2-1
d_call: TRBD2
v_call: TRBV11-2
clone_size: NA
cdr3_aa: CASSLGGGRVHNEQFF
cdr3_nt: TGTGCCAGCAGCTTAGGGGGAGGGAGGGTGCACAATGAGCAGTTCTTC

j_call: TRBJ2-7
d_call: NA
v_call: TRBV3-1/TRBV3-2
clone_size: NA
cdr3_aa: CASSQTLRLVDYEQYF
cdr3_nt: TGTGCCAGCAGCCAAACCCTTCGACTAGTAGACTACGAGCAGTACTTC

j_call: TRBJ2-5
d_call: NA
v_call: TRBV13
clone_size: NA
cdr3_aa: CASNGRRGAGGETQYF
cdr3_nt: TGTGCCAGCAACGGTCGACGGGGGGCCGGGGGCGAGACCCAGTACTTC

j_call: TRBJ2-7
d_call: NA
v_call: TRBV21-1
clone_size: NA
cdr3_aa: CASSSRRYEQYF
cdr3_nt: TGTGCCAGCAGCTCGAGGCGCTACGAGCAGTACTTC

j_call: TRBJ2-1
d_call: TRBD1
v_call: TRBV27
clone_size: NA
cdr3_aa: CASSPTGGPIYNEQFF
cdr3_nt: TGTGCCAGCAGTCCCACAGGGGGGCCTATCTACAATGAGCAGTTCTTC

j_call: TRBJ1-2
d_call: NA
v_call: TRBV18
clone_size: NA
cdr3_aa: CASSPQGVDYGYTF
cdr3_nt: TGTGCCAGCTCACCTCAGGGTGTAGACTATGGCTACACCTTC

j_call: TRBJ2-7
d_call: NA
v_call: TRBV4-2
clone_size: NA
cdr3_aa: CASSQGTGVYEQYF
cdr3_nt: TGTGCCAGCAGCCAAGGGACTGGTGTTTACGAGCAGTACTTC

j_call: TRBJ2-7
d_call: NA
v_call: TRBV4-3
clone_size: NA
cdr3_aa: CASSQGLAPASSYEQYF
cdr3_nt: TGCGCCAGCAGCCAAGGTTTAGCGCCCGCCTCCTCCTACGAGCAGTACTTC

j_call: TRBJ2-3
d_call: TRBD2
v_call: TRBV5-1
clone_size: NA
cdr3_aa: CASSLGLAVSTDTQYF
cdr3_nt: TGCGCCAGCAGCTTGGGTCTAGCGGTTAGCACAGATACGCAGTATTTT

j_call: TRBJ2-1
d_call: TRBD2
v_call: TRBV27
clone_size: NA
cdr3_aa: CASTPLAGGGNEQFF
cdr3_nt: TGTGCCAGCACACCGCTAGCGGGAGGGGGCAATGAGCAGTTCTTC

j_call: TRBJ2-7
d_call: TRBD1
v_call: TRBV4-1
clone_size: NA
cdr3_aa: CASSQWDRLYEQYF
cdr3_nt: TGCGCCAGCAGCCAATGGGACAGGTTGTACGAGCAGTACTTC

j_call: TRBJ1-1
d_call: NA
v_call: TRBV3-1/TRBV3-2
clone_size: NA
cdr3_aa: CASSQDYGVGEAFF
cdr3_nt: TGTGCCAGCAGCCAAGATTACGGGGTCGGGGAAGCTTTCTTT

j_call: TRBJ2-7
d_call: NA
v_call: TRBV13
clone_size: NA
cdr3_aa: CASSLARSTSSYEQYF
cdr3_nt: TGTGCCAGCAGCTTAGCGCGATCAACTAGCTCCTACGAGCAGTACTTC

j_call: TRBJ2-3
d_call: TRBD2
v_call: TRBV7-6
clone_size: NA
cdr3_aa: CASSLALLAGADTQYF
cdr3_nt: TGTGCCAGCAGCTTAGCGCTGCTAGCGGGGGCGGATACGCAGTATTTT

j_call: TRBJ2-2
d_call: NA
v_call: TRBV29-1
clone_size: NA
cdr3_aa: CSVQRQGRDTGELFF
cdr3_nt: TGCAGCGTCCAACGACAGGGGAGGGACACCGGGGAGCTGTTTTTT

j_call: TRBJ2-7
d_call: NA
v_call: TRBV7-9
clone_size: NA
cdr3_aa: CASRPLGGSYEQYF
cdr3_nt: TGTGCCAGCAGACCATTAGGGGGTTCCTACGAGCAGTACTTC

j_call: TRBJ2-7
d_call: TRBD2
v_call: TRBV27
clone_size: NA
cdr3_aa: CASSPGGGASEQYF
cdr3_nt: TGTGCCAGCAGTCCCGGCGGGGGGGCCTCCGAGCAGTACTTC

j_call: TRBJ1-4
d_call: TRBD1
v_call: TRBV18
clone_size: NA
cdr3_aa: CASSPLGQGPNEKLFF
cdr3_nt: TGTGCCAGCTCACCACTTGGACAGGGACCGAATGAAAAACTGTTTTTT

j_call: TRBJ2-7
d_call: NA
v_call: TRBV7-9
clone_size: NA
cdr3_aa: CASSSKGRGGYEQYF
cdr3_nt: TGTGCCAGCAGCTCCAAGGGGAGGGGGGGCTACGAGCAGTACTTC

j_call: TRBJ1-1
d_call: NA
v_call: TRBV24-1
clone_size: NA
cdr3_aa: CATSDPGSTRMDTEAFF
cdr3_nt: TGTGCCACCAGTGACCCGGGGTCAACGCGAATGGACACTGAAGCTTTCTTT